The TCR beta chain described here comes from a study of T cell responses to AZD1222 COVID-19 vaccine. Sequencing used immunoSEQ multiplex PCR; TCRdb keeps in-frame clones, though not all of them. Of more than 100,000 clones listed, 88% were seen once; the top ten hold less than 6%. Germline values: CDR1 KGHSH, CDR2 LQKENI. The CDR3 is made up of 14 amino acids. V shed 2 bases and J shed 4 bases, with 11 bases lying between them. The TCR comes from an adult in good health. This chain links TRBV18 with TRBJ1-2; no clear D. The input for sequencing was peripheral blood, taken on day 0 of AZD1222 vaccination. CDR3: CASSPNLNPYGYTF. CDR3 DNA: TGTGCCAGCTCACCAAACTTAAACCCCTATGGCTACACCTTC.